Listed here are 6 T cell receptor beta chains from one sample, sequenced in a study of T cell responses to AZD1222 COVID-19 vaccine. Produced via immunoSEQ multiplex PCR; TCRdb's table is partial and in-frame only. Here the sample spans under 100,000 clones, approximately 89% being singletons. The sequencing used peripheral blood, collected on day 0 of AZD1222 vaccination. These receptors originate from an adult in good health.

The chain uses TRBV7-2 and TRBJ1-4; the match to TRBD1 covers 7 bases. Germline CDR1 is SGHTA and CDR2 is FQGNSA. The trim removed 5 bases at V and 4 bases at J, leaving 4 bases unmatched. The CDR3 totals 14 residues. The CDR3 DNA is TGTGCCAGCAGCGCCCGGGACAGTAATGAAAAACTGTTTTTT. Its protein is CASSARDSNEKLFF.

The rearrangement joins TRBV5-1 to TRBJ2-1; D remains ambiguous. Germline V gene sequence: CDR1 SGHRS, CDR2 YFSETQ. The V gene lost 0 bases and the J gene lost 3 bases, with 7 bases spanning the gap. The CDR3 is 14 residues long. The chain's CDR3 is CASSLGPHYNEQFF. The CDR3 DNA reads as TGCGCCAGCAGCTTGGGCCCCCACTACAATGAGCAGTTCTTC.

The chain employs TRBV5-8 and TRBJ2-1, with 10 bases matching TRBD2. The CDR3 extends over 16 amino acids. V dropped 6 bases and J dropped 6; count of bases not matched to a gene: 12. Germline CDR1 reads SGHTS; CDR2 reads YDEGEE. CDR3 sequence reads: CASTGSGRTPFNEQFF. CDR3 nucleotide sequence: TGTGCCAGCACGGGTAGCGGGAGGACCCCATTCAATGAGCAGTTCTTC.

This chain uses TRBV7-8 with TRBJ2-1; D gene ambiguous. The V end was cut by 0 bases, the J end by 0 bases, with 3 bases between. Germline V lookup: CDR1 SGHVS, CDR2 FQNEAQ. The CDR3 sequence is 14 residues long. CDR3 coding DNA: TGTGCCAGCAGCTTAGCTGGCTCCTACAATGAGCAGTTCTTC. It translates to CASSLAGSYNEQFF. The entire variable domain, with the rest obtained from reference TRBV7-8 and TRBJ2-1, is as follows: GAGVSQSPRYKVAKRGQDVALRCDPISGHVSLFWYQQALGQGPEFLTYFQNEAQLDKSGLPSDRFFAERPEGSVSTLKIQRTQQEDSAVYLCASSLAGSYNEQFFGPGTRLTVL.

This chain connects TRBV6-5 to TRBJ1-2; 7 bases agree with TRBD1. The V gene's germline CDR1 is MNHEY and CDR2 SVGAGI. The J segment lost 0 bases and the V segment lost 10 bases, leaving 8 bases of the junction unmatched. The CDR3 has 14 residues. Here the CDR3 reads CATRTGQANYGYTF. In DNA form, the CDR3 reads TGTGCCACCAGGACAGGCCAAGCTAACTATGGCTACACCTTC.

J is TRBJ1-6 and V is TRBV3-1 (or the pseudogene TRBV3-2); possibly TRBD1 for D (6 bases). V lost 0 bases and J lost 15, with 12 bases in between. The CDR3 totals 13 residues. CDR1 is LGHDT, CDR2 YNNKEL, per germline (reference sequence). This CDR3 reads CASSQDPAGDLHF. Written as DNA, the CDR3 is TGTGCCAGCAGCCAAGATCCCGCAGGGGACCTCCACTTT.